This is a list of T cell receptor beta chains from one sample in a study of T cell responses to AZD1222 COVID-19 vaccine. This table comes from immunoSEQ multiplex PCR, and its TCRdb copy is limited to in-frame clones, with some not included. The profile shows about 140,000 clones, roughly 91% of them singletons. Sequenced material: peripheral blood, taken 28 days after the second AZD1222 dose. The receptors stem from an adult who received the AZD1222 COVID-19 vaccine. The CDR3 runs from the conserved cysteine through the conserved F or W. D genes are given only for firm matches. Only part of the rows carry a size: once, few, many, or a class if the clone is expanded.

j_call: TRBJ2-4
clone_size: -
d_call: -
v_call: TRBV11-2
cdr3_nt: TGTGCCAGCAGCTTAGATATAGAAAACATTCAGTACTTC
cdr3_aa: CASSLDIENIQYF

j_call: TRBJ2-2
clone_size: -
d_call: TRBD2
v_call: TRBV3-1/TRBV3-2
cdr3_nt: TGTGCCAGCAGCCCCCGTTTCCTAGCGGGAGGCACCGGGGAGCTGTTTTTT
cdr3_aa: CASSPRFLAGGTGELFF

j_call: TRBJ2-1
clone_size: -
d_call: TRBD2
v_call: TRBV5-1
cdr3_nt: TGCGCCAGCAGCTTGGGTCTAGCGGGAGCGGATGAGCAGTTCTTC
cdr3_aa: CASSLGLAGADEQFF

j_call: TRBJ2-7
clone_size: -
d_call: TRBD2
v_call: TRBV19
cdr3_nt: TGTGCCAGTAATTCGCCCGGGACTACCTACGAGCAGTACTTC
cdr3_aa: CASNSPGTTYEQYF

j_call: TRBJ2-5
clone_size: -
d_call: -
v_call: TRBV5-1
cdr3_nt: TGCGCCAGCAGCTTGGTTACGCGTAGTACGGAGACCCAGTACTTC
cdr3_aa: CASSLVTRSTETQYF

j_call: TRBJ1-5
clone_size: -
d_call: -
v_call: TRBV18
cdr3_nt: TGTGCCAGCTCACCGGTAGAGGGGGAGGATCAGCCCCAGCATTTT
cdr3_aa: CASSPVEGEDQPQHF

j_call: TRBJ2-7
clone_size: -
d_call: TRBD1
v_call: TRBV28
cdr3_nt: TGTGCCAGCAGTTTGGGCACCGGGACAGGGTTGTTC
cdr3_aa: CASSLGTGTGLF

j_call: TRBJ1-2
clone_size: -
d_call: TRBD1
v_call: TRBV29-1
cdr3_nt: TGCAGCGTTGGGTCCAGGGGGGAGGGGGCCTATGGCTACACCTTC
cdr3_aa: CSVGSRGEGAYGYTF

j_call: TRBJ1-1
clone_size: -
d_call: -
v_call: TRBV3-1/TRBV3-2
cdr3_nt: TGTGCCAGCTCTGATTTGAACACTGAAGCTTTCTTT
cdr3_aa: CASSDLNTEAFF

j_call: TRBJ2-1
clone_size: -
d_call: TRBD1
v_call: TRBV29-1
cdr3_nt: TGCAGCGTTACGGGAGACAGGGGGGAATACAATGAGCAGTTCTTC
cdr3_aa: CSVTGDRGEYNEQFF

j_call: TRBJ1-6
clone_size: -
d_call: -
v_call: TRBV28
cdr3_nt: TGTGCCAGCAGTTTATCCGACAGGCTAATCCACTTT
cdr3_aa: CASSLSDRLIHF

j_call: TRBJ2-7
clone_size: -
d_call: -
v_call: TRBV7-9
cdr3_nt: TGTGCCAGCAGCTTAGTAGCCAGCTCCTACGAGCAGTACTTC
cdr3_aa: CASSLVASSYEQYF

j_call: TRBJ2-5
clone_size: once
d_call: -
v_call: TRBV28
cdr3_nt: TGTGCCAGCAGTTCCGATACCTGGTACCAAGAGACCCAGTACTTC
cdr3_aa: CASSSDTWYQETQYF

j_call: TRBJ1-5
clone_size: -
d_call: -
v_call: TRBV6-2/TRBV6-3
cdr3_nt: TGTGCCAGCAGTTTCTCAACGTATAGCAATCAGCCCCAGCATTTT
cdr3_aa: CASSFSTYSNQPQHF

j_call: TRBJ2-4
clone_size: -
d_call: -
v_call: TRBV10-2
cdr3_nt: TGCGCCAGCAGTGAGAGGTTATGGGGGGATGGGGCCAAAAACATTCAGTACTTC
cdr3_aa: CASSERLWGDGAKNIQYF

j_call: TRBJ1-1
clone_size: -
d_call: -
v_call: TRBV6-5
cdr3_nt: TGTGCCAGCAGCCGACCTGGGGGTACTGAAGCTTTCTTT
cdr3_aa: CASSRPGGTEAFF

j_call: TRBJ2-5
clone_size: -
d_call: -
v_call: TRBV10-3
cdr3_nt: TGTGCCATCAGGAGGGAGCAGGGGACCCAGTACTTC
cdr3_aa: CAIRREQGTQYF

j_call: TRBJ1-1
clone_size: -
d_call: -
v_call: TRBV15
cdr3_nt: TGTGCCACCAGCAGAGTGATTAAGGGTGGGGGTACTGAAGCTTTCTTT
cdr3_aa: CATSRVIKGGGTEAFF

j_call: TRBJ1-2
clone_size: -
d_call: -
v_call: TRBV20-1
cdr3_nt: TGCAGTGCTCCGGACGATGGCTACACCTTC
cdr3_aa: CSAPDDGYTF

j_call: TRBJ2-4
clone_size: -
d_call: -
v_call: TRBV3-1/TRBV3-2
cdr3_nt: TGTGCCAGCAGCCAAGATCAGCGGCTAGCCAAAAACATTCAGTACTTC
cdr3_aa: CASSQDQRLAKNIQYF

j_call: TRBJ2-3
clone_size: -
d_call: TRBD1
v_call: TRBV9
cdr3_nt: TGTGCCAGCGGCTGGACAGGGGACGCAGATACGCAGTATTTT
cdr3_aa: CASGWTGDADTQYF

j_call: TRBJ2-6
clone_size: -
d_call: -
v_call: TRBV4-1
cdr3_nt: TGCGCCAGCAGCCAATCACCGGGCGGGACTGGGGCCAACGTCCTGACTTTC
cdr3_aa: CASSQSPGGTGANVLTF

j_call: TRBJ1-2
clone_size: -
d_call: -
v_call: TRBV3-1/TRBV3-2
cdr3_nt: TGTGCCAGCAGCCCCTCGCCCCGACGGACACAGTATGGCTACACCTTC
cdr3_aa: CASSPSPRRTQYGYTF

j_call: TRBJ2-1
clone_size: -
d_call: -
v_call: TRBV4-1
cdr3_nt: TGCGCCAGCAGCCAAGGGACTGCCGACCACAATGAGCAGTTCTTC
cdr3_aa: CASSQGTADHNEQFF

j_call: TRBJ1-5
clone_size: -
d_call: -
v_call: TRBV7-6
cdr3_nt: TGTGCCAGCAGCTTATTCCCAGGAGGCAATCAGCCCCAGCATTTT
cdr3_aa: CASSLFPGGNQPQHF

j_call: TRBJ2-1
clone_size: -
d_call: TRBD1
v_call: TRBV2
cdr3_nt: TGTGCCAGCGTCCGGGACAGAACACTGGATGAGCAGTTCTTC
cdr3_aa: CASVRDRTLDEQFF

j_call: TRBJ1-5
clone_size: -
d_call: -
v_call: TRBV19
cdr3_nt: TGTGCCAGTAGTATGACCAGGGCATTGGGGGCCCAGCATTTT
cdr3_aa: CASSMTRALGAQHF

j_call: TRBJ2-7
clone_size: -
d_call: -
v_call: TRBV2
cdr3_nt: TGTGCCAGCAGGCTGGCAGGTTACGAGCAGTACTTC
cdr3_aa: CASRLAGYEQYF

j_call: TRBJ2-7
clone_size: -
d_call: -
v_call: TRBV2
cdr3_nt: TGTGCCAGCAGTGAGGTGTCAGGGGCCTCGGAGCAGTACTTC
cdr3_aa: CASSEVSGASEQYF

j_call: TRBJ1-4
clone_size: few
d_call: -
v_call: TRBV29-1
cdr3_nt: TGCAGCGTTGAGGATGGCGGGGGAGATGAAAAACTGTTTTTT
cdr3_aa: CSVEDGGGDEKLFF

j_call: TRBJ1-6
clone_size: -
d_call: -
v_call: TRBV4-2
cdr3_nt: TGTGCCAGCAGCCAAGGACTGGGCGGTACAGGCAAGAGCTCCTATAATTCACCCCTCCACTTT
cdr3_aa: CASSQGLGGTGKSSYNSPLHF

j_call: TRBJ2-2
clone_size: -
d_call: -
v_call: TRBV7-9
cdr3_nt: TGTGCCAGCAGCTCGCTAGGTACCGGGGAGCTGTTTTTT
cdr3_aa: CASSSLGTGELFF

j_call: TRBJ2-2
clone_size: -
d_call: -
v_call: TRBV15
cdr3_nt: TGTGCCACCAGCAGAGAAGATGGAGGGGAGCTGTTTTTT
cdr3_aa: CATSREDGGELFF

j_call: TRBJ1-2
clone_size: -
d_call: -
v_call: TRBV30
cdr3_nt: TGTGCCTGGAGTGTTAACTATGGCTACACCTTC
cdr3_aa: CAWSVNYGYTF

j_call: TRBJ2-7
clone_size: -
d_call: -
v_call: TRBV7-9
cdr3_nt: TGTGCCAGCACGCAGTGGGGGTCCTACGAGCAGTACTTC
cdr3_aa: CASTQWGSYEQYF

j_call: TRBJ1-6
clone_size: -
d_call: -
v_call: TRBV9
cdr3_nt: TGTGCCAGCAGCGTAGGGAATGGGGGAAATTCACCCCTCCACTTT
cdr3_aa: CASSVGNGGNSPLHF

j_call: TRBJ1-5
clone_size: -
d_call: -
v_call: TRBV19
cdr3_nt: TGTGCCAGTAGCACAAGGGCCTCTAGCAATCAGCCCCAGCATTTT
cdr3_aa: CASSTRASSNQPQHF

j_call: TRBJ2-3
clone_size: -
d_call: -
v_call: TRBV9
cdr3_nt: TGTGCCAGCAGCCTCTACTCGGGGCCCCGTGCAGTTAGCACAGATACGCAGTATTTT
cdr3_aa: CASSLYSGPRAVSTDTQYF

j_call: TRBJ2-3
clone_size: -
d_call: TRBD1
v_call: TRBV19
cdr3_nt: TGTGCCAGTGTTGGGACAGGGAAGCCAGATACGCAGTATTTT
cdr3_aa: CASVGTGKPDTQYF

j_call: TRBJ1-4
clone_size: -
d_call: -
v_call: TRBV16
cdr3_nt: TGTGCCAGCAGCCAATCGCACATTTCAAATGAAAAACTGTTTTTT
cdr3_aa: CASSQSHISNEKLFF

j_call: TRBJ1-5
clone_size: -
d_call: -
v_call: TRBV7-2
cdr3_nt: TGTGCCAGCAGCTCCTATAGCAATCAGCCCCAGCATTTT
cdr3_aa: CASSSYSNQPQHF

j_call: TRBJ2-5
clone_size: -
d_call: TRBD2
v_call: TRBV4-1
cdr3_nt: TGCGCCAGCAGCCAGACTAGCTGGGAGACCCAGTACTTC
cdr3_aa: CASSQTSWETQYF

j_call: TRBJ2-3
clone_size: -
d_call: -
v_call: TRBV5-4
cdr3_nt: TGTGCCAGCAGCTTGGCAACAGCGAGTATAGATACGCAGTATTTT
cdr3_aa: CASSLATASIDTQYF

j_call: TRBJ1-5
clone_size: -
d_call: -
v_call: TRBV4-1
cdr3_nt: TGCGCCAGCAGCCTCCGGACAGAGACGAGCGCACTGCCCCAGCATTTT
cdr3_aa: CASSLRTETSALPQHF

j_call: TRBJ2-6
clone_size: -
d_call: -
v_call: TRBV6-6
cdr3_nt: TGTGCCAGCAAGCCTGGGGCCAACGTCCTGACTTTC
cdr3_aa: CASKPGANVLTF

j_call: TRBJ1-2
clone_size: -
d_call: TRBD1
v_call: TRBV30
cdr3_nt: TGTGCCTGGAGTGTATTTGGCGACCAGGGGGGGAGCTATGGCTACACCTTC
cdr3_aa: CAWSVFGDQGGSYGYTF

j_call: TRBJ1-1
clone_size: -
d_call: -
v_call: TRBV3-1/TRBV3-2
cdr3_nt: TGTGCCAGCAGCCTCAACCCCGGAACTGAAGCTTTCTTT
cdr3_aa: CASSLNPGTEAFF

j_call: TRBJ1-2
clone_size: -
d_call: -
v_call: TRBV2
cdr3_nt: TGTGCCAGCATACGGACGGTCCGCGGCTACACCTTC
cdr3_aa: CASIRTVRGYTF

j_call: TRBJ2-7
clone_size: -
d_call: -
v_call: TRBV3-1/TRBV3-2
cdr3_nt: TGTGCCAGCAGCCAAGACCCTCGAGGTGCCTACGAGCAGTACTTC
cdr3_aa: CASSQDPRGAYEQYF

j_call: TRBJ2-2
clone_size: -
d_call: -
v_call: TRBV5-1
cdr3_nt: TGCGTCAGCAGACGCGGGGAGATCGTCGGGGAGCTGTTTTTT
cdr3_aa: CVSRRGEIVGELFF

j_call: TRBJ1-5
clone_size: -
d_call: -
v_call: TRBV19
cdr3_nt: TGTGCCAGTAGTTTGGTGGGAGGGGGTGGTCAGCCCCAGCATTTT
cdr3_aa: CASSLVGGGGQPQHF

j_call: TRBJ1-2
clone_size: -
d_call: -
v_call: TRBV19
cdr3_nt: TGTGCCAGTAGTATTTGGACCCCGTCCAATGGCCTCAATGGCTACACCTTC
cdr3_aa: CASSIWTPSNGLNGYTF

j_call: TRBJ1-6
clone_size: -
d_call: -
v_call: TRBV6-5
cdr3_nt: TGTGCCAGCAGTTATATTACTGCCCCGGGGAATTCACCCCTCCACTTT
cdr3_aa: CASSYITAPGNSPLHF

j_call: TRBJ1-1
clone_size: -
d_call: -
v_call: TRBV6-5
cdr3_nt: TGTGCCAGCAGCCGAACAGGGACGGAAGCTTTCTTT
cdr3_aa: CASSRTGTEAFF

j_call: TRBJ2-7
clone_size: once
d_call: TRBD1
v_call: TRBV7-2
cdr3_nt: TGTGCCAGCAGCTTGGCAGGGGGCGATTGGCAGTACTTC
cdr3_aa: CASSLAGGDWQYF